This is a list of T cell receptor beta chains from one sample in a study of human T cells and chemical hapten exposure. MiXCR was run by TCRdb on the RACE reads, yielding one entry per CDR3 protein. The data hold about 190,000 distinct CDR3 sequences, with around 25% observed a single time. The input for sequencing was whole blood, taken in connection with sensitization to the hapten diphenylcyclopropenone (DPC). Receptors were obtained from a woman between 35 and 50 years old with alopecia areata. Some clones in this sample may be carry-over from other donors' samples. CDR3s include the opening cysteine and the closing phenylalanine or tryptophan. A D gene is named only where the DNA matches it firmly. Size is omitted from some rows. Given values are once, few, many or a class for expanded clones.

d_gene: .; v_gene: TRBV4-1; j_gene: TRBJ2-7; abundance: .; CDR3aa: CASSRGGSYEQYF; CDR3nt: TGCGCCAGCAGCCGGGGCGGATCCTACGAGCAGTACTTC
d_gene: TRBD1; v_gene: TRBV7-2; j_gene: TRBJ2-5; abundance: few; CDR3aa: CASSLAFWDRAQETQYF; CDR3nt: TGTGCCAGCAGCTTAGCCTTCTGGGACAGGGCGCAAGAGACCCAGTACTTC
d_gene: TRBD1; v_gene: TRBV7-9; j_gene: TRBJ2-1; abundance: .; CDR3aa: CASSFGQGLNEQFF; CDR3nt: TGTGCCAGCAGCTTTGGACAGGGACTCAATGAGCAGTTCTTC
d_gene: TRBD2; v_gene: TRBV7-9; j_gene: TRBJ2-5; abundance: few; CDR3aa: CASSFALAEQETQYF; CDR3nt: TGTGCCAGCAGCTTTGCCCTAGCGGAACAAGAGACCCAGTACTTC
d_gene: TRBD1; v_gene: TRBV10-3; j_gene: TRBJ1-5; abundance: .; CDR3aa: CAISPTTGDQPQHF; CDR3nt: TGTGCCATCAGTCCAACGACAGGGGATCAGCCCCAGCATTTT
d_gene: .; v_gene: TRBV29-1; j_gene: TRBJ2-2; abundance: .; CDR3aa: CSVEGQGGELFF; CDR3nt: TGCAGCGTTGAAGGGCAGGGCGGGGAGCTGTTTTTT
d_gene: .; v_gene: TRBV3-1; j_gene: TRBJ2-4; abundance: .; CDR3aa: CASSLDSLSNIQYF; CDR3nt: TGTGCCAGCAGCCTGGACAGTCTCTCAAACATTCAGTACTTC
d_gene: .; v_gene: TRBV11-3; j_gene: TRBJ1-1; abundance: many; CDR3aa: CASSLDRINQVSLMNTEAFF; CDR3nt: TGTGCCAGCAGCTTAGATCGGATCAACCAGGTATCCCTCATGAACACTGAAGCTTTCTTT
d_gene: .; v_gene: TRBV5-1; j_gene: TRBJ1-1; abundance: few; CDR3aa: CASSFGNTEAFF; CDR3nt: TGCGCCAGCAGCTTCGGGAACACTGAAGCTTTCTTT
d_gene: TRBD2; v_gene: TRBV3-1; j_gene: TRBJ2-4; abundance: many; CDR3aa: CATAGLENIQYF; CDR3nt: TGTGCCACAGCGGGACTAGAGAACATTCAGTACTTC
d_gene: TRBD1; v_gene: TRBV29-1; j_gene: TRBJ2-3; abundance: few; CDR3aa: CSAWARQGSTDTQYF; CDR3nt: TGCAGCGCTTGGGCGCGACAGGGGAGCACAGATACGCAGTATTTT
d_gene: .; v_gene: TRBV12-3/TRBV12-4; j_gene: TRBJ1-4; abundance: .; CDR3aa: CASSFGLTNEKLFF; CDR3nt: TGTGCCAGCAGTTTTGGGCTTACTAATGAAAAACTGTTTTTT
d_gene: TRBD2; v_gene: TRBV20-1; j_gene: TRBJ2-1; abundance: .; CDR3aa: CSARDSGSIGDEQFF; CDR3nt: TGCAGTGCGAGAGATAGCGGGAGTATCGGGGATGAGCAGTTCTTC
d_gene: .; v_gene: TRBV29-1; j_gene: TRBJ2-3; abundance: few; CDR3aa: CSVAVASGTDTQYF; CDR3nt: TGCAGCGTTGCGGTCGCCTCGGGCACAGATACGCAGTATTTT
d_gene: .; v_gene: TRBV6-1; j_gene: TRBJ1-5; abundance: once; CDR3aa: CASRTGQINQPQHF; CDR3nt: TGTGCCAGCAGAACCGGCCAGATCAATCAGCCCCAGCATTTT
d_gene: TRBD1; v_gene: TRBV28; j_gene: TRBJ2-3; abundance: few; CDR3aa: CASSLDRGMGDTQYF; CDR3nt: TGTGCCAGCAGTTTGGACAGGGGGATGGGAGATACGCAGTATTTT
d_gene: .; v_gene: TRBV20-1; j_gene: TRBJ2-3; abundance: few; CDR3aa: CSARRTTPTDTQYF; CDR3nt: TGCAGTGCTCGGCGGACTACACCCACAGATACGCAGTATTTT
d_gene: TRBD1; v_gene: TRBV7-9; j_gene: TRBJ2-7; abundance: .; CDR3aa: CASSSPTGGSYEQYF; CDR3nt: TGTGCCAGCAGCTCCCCGACAGGGGGGTCCTACGAGCAGTACTTC
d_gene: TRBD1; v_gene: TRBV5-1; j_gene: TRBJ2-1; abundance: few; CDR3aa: CASSFRTGTVTYNEQFF; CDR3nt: TGCGCCAGCAGCTTCCGGACAGGGACTGTGACCTACAATGAGCAGTTCTTC
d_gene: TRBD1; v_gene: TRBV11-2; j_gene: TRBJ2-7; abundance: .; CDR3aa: CASSLDLGQGYEQYF; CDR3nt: TGTGCCAGCAGCTTAGACTTAGGACAGGGGTACGAGCAGTACTTC
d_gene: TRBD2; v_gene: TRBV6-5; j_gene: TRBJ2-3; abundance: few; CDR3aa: CASSTIAGGGGATQYF; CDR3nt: TGTGCCAGCAGTACCATAGCGGGAGGTGGGGGGGCTACGCAGTATTTT
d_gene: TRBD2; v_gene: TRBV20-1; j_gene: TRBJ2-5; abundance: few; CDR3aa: CSARGWTSVKETQYF; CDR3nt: TGCAGTGCTAGAGGGTGGACTAGCGTGAAAGAGACCCAGTACTTC
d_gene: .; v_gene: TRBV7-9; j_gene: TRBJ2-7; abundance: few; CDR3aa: CASSPVGSYEQYF; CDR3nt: TGTGCCAGCAGCCCCGTCGGCTCCTACGAGCAGTACTTC